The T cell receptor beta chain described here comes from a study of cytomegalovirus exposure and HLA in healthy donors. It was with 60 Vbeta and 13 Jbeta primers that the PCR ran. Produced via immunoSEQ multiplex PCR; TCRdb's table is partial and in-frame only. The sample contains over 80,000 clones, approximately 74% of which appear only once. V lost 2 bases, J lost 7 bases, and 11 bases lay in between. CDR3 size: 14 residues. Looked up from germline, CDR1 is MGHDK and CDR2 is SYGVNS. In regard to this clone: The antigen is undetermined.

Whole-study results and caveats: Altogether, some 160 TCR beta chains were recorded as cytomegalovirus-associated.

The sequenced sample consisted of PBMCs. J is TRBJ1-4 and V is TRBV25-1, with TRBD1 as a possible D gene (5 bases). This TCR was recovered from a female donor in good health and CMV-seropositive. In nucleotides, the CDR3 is TGTGCCAGCAGTGAAAGGGGTTCATCTGAAAAACTGTTTTTT. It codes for CASSERGSSEKLFF.